The clone carrying this T cell receptor beta chain was seen only a few times. These data originate in a study of blood T cell repertoires in COVID-19. Background on the study: The analysed material was cDNA or gDNA that came from T cells, B-cell-depleted T cells, or PBMCs.

Per germline, CDR1 LGHDT and CDR2 YNNKEL (reference sequence). The J segment lost 3 bases and the V segment lost 4 bases, leaving 4 bases of the junction unmatched. The CDR3 has 15 residues. In the original workflow: Estimates of nucleated cell counts were drawn from the amplification of reference gene primers. TCRdb's copy holds only in-frame clones and misses some; the assay was immunoSEQ multiplex PCR. Clone size and V and J calls were adopted from that table, with D and trimming inferred from the DNA. The sample yields roughly 200,000 clones, 75% to 80% seen once. The rearrangement uses TRBV3-1 (or the pseudogene TRBV3-2) and TRBJ2-3; 10 nucleotides line up with TRBD1. The TCR originated in a woman in her forties or fifties with active or convalescent COVID-19. The sequenced material came from peripheral blood. CDR3 protein: CASSRGQGKTDTQYF. CDR3 nucleotides: TGTGCCAGCAGCCGGGGACAGGGGAAGACAGATACGCAGTATTTT.